This T cell receptor beta chain is from a study of CD8+CD57+ T cells in acquired aplastic anemia. The CDR3 adds up to 15 amino acids, both ends counted. Germline values: CDR1 SEHNR, CDR2 FQNEAQ (reference sequence). Using genomic DNA as the template, TCR beta VDJ and CDR3 profiling was carried out. Using its own MiXCR run on the reads, TCRdb lists one record per CDR3 protein. The sample has about 270,000 distinct CDR3 sequences; 82% are singletons. Patients chosen for sequencing had shown CD8+CD57+ cell expansion by flow cytometry. Blood came from patients not yet given any therapy. Remarks on this clonotype: The DNA is omitted, as the CDR3 cannot be located on it reliably, and the CDR3 follows TCRdb's listing.

The V and J genes are TRBV7-9 and TRBJ1-2. The TCR comes from a human donor with aplastic anemia. The sample taken for sequencing was sorted CD4+, CD8+, or CD8+CD57+ T cells (not recorded which) from PBMCs. CDR3 region: CASRMDVYEQFFGTF.